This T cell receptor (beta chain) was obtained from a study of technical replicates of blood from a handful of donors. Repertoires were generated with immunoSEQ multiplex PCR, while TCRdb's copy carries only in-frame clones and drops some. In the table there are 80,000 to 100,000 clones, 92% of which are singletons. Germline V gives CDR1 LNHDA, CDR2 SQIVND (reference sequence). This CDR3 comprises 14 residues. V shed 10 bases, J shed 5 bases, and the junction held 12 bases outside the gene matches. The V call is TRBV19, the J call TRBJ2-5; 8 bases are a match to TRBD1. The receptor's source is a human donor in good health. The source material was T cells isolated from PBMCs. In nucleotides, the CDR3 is TGTGCCACCCGAGCCAGGGGGCAAAGGGAGACCCAGTACTTC. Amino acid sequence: CATRARGQRETQYF.